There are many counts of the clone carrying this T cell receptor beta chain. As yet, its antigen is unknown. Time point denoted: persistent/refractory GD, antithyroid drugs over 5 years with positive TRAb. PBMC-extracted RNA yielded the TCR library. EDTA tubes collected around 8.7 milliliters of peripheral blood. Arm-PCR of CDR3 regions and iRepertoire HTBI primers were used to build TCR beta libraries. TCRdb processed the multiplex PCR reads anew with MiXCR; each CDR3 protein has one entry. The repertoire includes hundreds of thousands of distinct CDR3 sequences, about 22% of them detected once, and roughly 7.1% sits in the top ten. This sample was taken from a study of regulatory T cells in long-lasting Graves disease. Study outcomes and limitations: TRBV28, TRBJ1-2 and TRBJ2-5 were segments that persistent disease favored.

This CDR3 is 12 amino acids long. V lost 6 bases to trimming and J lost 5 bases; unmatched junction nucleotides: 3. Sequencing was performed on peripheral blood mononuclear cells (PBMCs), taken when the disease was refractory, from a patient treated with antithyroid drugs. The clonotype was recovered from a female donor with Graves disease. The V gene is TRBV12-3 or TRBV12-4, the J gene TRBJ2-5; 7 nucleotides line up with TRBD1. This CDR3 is CASRRGLETQYF. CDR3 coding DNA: TGTGCCAGCAGGAGGGGGCTCGAGACCCAGTACTTC.